This T cell receptor beta chain appears in the sequencing data of a study of shared clonotypes between healthy human individuals. About the study: Donors consisted of two women and a few men between 18 and 49. There were three CD4 naive, three CD4 memory, two CD8 naive and one CD8 memory plates per donor. Overall study findings and caveats: Limitation of the genetic and exposure-history diversity represented came from the few donors.

About this clone itself: Its matching antigen is unknown. Distinct nucleotide sequences in the sample also encode this CDR3.

This table comes from immunoSEQ multiplex PCR, and its TCRdb copy is limited to in-frame clones, with some not included. This sample carries some 1.5 million clones, roughly 96% of them seen once, and the ten largest clones take roughly 1.2%. V was clipped by 3 bases and J by 9 bases, with 7 bases between them. Germline V gene lookup returns CDR1 SGHRS and CDR2 YFSETQ. The CDR3 extends over 11 amino acids. Material for sequencing was naive CD4+ T cells sorted from blood. Specified subset: CD45RA+ positively selected. This clonotype was obtained from a man aged 25 to 40 in good health. The V gene is TRBV5-1, the J gene TRBJ2-1; D perhaps matches TRBD2 (6 bases). The CDR3 is CASSSGVEQFF. Written as DNA, the CDR3 is TGCGCCAGCAGCTCGGGGGTTGAGCAGTTCTTC.